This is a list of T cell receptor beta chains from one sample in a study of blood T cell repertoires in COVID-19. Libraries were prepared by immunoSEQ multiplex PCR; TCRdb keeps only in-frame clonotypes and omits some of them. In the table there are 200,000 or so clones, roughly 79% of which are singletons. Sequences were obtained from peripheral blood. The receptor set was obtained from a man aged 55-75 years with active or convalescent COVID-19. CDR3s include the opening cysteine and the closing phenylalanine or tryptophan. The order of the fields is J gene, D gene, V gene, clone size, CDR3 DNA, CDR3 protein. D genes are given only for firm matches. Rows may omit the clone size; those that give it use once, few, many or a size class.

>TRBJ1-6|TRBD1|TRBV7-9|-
TGTGCCAGCAGCTCGGGACAGGGGGCTGATTCACCCCTCCACTTT
CASSSGQGADSPLHF
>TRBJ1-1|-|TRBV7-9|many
TGTGCCAGCAGCCCCCTGAGCTACACTGAAGCTTTCTTT
CASSPLSYTEAFF
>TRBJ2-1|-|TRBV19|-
TGTGCCAGTAGTATAGTTAGACTAGTTGGGTATGAGCAGTTCTTC
CASSIVRLVGYEQFF
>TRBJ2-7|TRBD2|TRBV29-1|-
TGCAGCGGTCGACTAGCGGGAACCTACGAGCAGTACTTC
CSGRLAGTYEQYF
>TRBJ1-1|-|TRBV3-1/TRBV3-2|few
TGTGCCAGCAGCCAAGACGACCCGAGGACTGAAGCTTTCTTT
CASSQDDPRTEAFF
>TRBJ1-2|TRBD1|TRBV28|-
TGTGCCAGCTCCAACGGCAGGGGGTATATCGGCTACACCTTC
CASSNGRGYIGYTF
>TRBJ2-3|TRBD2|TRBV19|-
TGTGCCAGTAGTCCCCGACACACTTCGGGGACTAGCGGGAGCACAGATACGCAGTATTTT
CASSPRHTSGTSGSTDTQYF
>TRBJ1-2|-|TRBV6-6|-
TGTGCCAGCAGTTACTCGAAAATAGGGCAACCGAGGGGGTACACCTTC
CASSYSKIGQPRGYTF
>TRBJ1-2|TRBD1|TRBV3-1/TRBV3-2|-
TGTGCCAGCAGCAAGGGGACAGGGGAAAATGGCTACACCTTC
CASSKGTGENGYTF
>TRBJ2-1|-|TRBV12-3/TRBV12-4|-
TGTGCCAGCAGCTCTTTGAGATATGAGCAGTTCTTC
CASSSLRYEQFF
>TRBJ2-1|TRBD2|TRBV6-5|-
TGTGCCAGCAGCTTCAGCGGGAGGGCCTACAATGAGCAGTTCTTC
CASSFSGRAYNEQFF
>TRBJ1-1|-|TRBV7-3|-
TGTGCCAGCAGCTCACTGGACGGGAGCACTGAAGCTTTCTTT
CASSSLDGSTEAFF
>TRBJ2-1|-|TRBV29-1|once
TGCAGCGTCGGGACTTCCTACAATGAGCAGTTCTTC
CSVGTSYNEQFF
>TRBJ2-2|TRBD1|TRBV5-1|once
TGCGCCAGCAGCTTGGCCACCCGACAGGGGGTCGGGGAGCTGTTTTTT
CASSLATRQGVGELFF
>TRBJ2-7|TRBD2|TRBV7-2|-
TGTGCCAGCAGCTTAGTAAGGTGGACTAGCGGGAGTCTTGGGCAGTACTTC
CASSLVRWTSGSLGQYF
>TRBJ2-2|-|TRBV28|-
TGTGCCAGCAGTACCCAGAACAGTTTCACCGGGGAGCTGTTTTTT
CASSTQNSFTGELFF
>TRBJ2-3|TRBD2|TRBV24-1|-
TGTGCCACCAGTGATTTGCACTCGGCGGGAGGGCTGGGAACAGATACGCAGTATTTT
CATSDLHSAGGLGTDTQYF
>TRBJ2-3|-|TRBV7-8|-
TGTGCCAGCAGCTTAGTTCAGGGTTCAGATACGCAGTATTTT
CASSLVQGSDTQYF
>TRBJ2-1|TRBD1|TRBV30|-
TGTGCCTGGTCCAGGGGGCCCGGGCAATATGAGCAGTTCTTC
CAWSRGPGQYEQFF
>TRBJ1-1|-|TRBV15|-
TGTGCCACCAGCAAGGGCAGGGCTGCTAACACTGAAGCTTTCTTT
CATSKGRAANTEAFF
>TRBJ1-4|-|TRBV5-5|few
TGTGCCAGCAGCAGTTCAGGGAACGATAATGAAAAACTGTTTTTT
CASSSSGNDNEKLFF
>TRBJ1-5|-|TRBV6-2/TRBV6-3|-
TGTGCCAGCAGTTACTCGAGATACCAATTGGGCAATCAGCCCCAGCATTTT
CASSYSRYQLGNQPQHF
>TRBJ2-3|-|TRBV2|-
TGTGCCAGCACCCCTCGCCAGGGGGATACGCAGTATTTT
CASTPRQGDTQYF
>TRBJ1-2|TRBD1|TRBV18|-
TGTGCCAGCTCACAACAGGGGGCAGCCTATGGCTACACCTTC
CASSQQGAAYGYTF
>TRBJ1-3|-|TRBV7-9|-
TGTGCCAGCAGCCGGGACTTGTCTGGAAACACCATATATTTT
CASSRDLSGNTIYF
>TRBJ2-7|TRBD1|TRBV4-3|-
TGCGCCAGCAGCAATGCGGGACAGGGTCGTCTTCGCGAGCAGTACTTC
CASSNAGQGRLREQYF
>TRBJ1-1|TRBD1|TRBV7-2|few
TGTGCCAGCAGCTTAGCACCCCTACGACAGGGAAACACTGAAGCTTTCTTT
CASSLAPLRQGNTEAFF
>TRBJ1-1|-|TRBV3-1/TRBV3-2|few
TGTGCCAGCAGCCAAGACCGGGGATGGAACACTGAAGCTTTCTTT
CASSQDRGWNTEAFF
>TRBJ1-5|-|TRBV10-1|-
TGCGCCAGCAGACTCAGAGGAGGCCCCTCTGGAGTAGCCCAGCATTTT
CASRLRGGPSGVAQHF
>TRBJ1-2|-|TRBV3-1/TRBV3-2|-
TGTGCCAGCAGCCAAGATACACATGGCTATGGCTACACCTTC
CASSQDTHGYGYTF
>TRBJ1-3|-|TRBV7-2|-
TGTGCCAGCAGCTTAGGCGGAAGCTCTGGAAACACCATATATTTT
CASSLGGSSGNTIYF
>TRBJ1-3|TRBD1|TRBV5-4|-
TGTGCCAGCAGCTTGTTGGGACAGGGGGCGCCCGGAAACACCATATATTTT
CASSLLGQGAPGNTIYF
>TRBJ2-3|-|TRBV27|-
TGTGCCAGCAGGGGCAGCCTCAGTGGCACAGATACGCAGTATTTT
CASRGSLSGTDTQYF
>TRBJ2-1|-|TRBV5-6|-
TGTGCCAGCAGTCATGAGAGCGGACCATACAATGAGCAGTTCTTC
CASSHESGPYNEQFF
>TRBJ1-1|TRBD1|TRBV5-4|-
TGTGCCAGCAGCCCGGCCGACAGGGAGTCTGAAGCTTTCTTT
CASSPADRESEAFF
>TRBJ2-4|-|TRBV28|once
TGTGCCAGCAGTTTAGGGGGACTAGCCAAAAACATTCAGTACTTC
CASSLGGLAKNIQYF
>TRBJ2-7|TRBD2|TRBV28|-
TGTGCCAGCAGTTACCCTAGCGGAGCCTACGAGCAGTACTTC
CASSYPSGAYEQYF